This T cell receptor beta chain is from a study of CD8+CD57+ T cells in acquired aplastic anemia (dated by TCRdb to the late 2010s). Broadly, across the study: Extracted DNA from sorted CD4+ and CD8+ cells averaged around 3.3 ug, ranging from about 0.2 to 30 ug. Healthy donor samples averaged approximately 10 million reads for CD4+ and about 12 million for CD8+ cells. What the research found in general, with its limitations: Around 30 CD8+ CDR3 sequences were shared between patients and controls but appeared highly expressed in patients and within their immunodominant clones. Patients and healthy controls showed no significant difference in CD8+ Simpson's diversity (P=0.060).

The study deep-sequenced TCR repertoires of sorted CD4+ and CD8+ blood T cells from severe aplastic anemia patients and healthy subjects. Ficoll-Paque density gradient centrifugation was used to isolate peripheral blood mononuclear cells. Before DNA extraction, CD4+ and CD8+ T cells were sorted with FACS or magnetic beads. For this clonotype: Its cognate antigen has yet to be identified. No per-base quality is available; no much larger clone lies one base away.

Profiling of TCR beta VDJ combinations and CDR3 sequences used genomic DNA as the template. An Illumina HiSeq 2000 was the platform used for TCR repertoire sequencing. The source study handled its data this way. TRBV/TRBJ rearrangement plots, CDR3 size and DJ length profiles, and Simpson's diversity index were used to assess repertoires. The most abundant DNA sequence in the deep sequencing data was defined as the immunodominant clone. CDR3 amino acid sequences were screened for sharing across subjects and compared with published repertoires and the VDJdb database. TCRdb's own reprocessing of the public reads used fastp at Q25 and MiXCR and kept productive beta chains. Under each unique CDR3 protein, matching rows form one entry showing the most common genes and DNA. The V and J calls were determined by TCRdb, not by the authors. Recorded for this sample are some 130,000 distinct CDR3 sequences; more than 40% of them occurred a single time. The ten largest account for about 2.7% of the sample.

The sequence derives from a human donor in good health, serving as a control. Sequencing was performed on sorted CD4+, CD8+, or CD8+CD57+ T cells (not recorded which) from PBMCs.

The nucleotide sequence is TGCAGCGTTGACCATAATGAGCAGTTCTTC. Its coded protein is CSVDHNEQFF. The chain uses TRBV29-1 and TRBJ2-1; the D gene cannot be named for sure. Via the germline V gene, CDR1 is SQVTM and CDR2 ANQGSEA. Deletion took 3 bases off V and 7 bases off J, with a span of 4 bases between the germline ends. The CDR3 has 10 amino acids, counting the end cysteine and phenylalanine. The read is trimmed to its CDR3 DNA, 30 bases read in frame from base 1.